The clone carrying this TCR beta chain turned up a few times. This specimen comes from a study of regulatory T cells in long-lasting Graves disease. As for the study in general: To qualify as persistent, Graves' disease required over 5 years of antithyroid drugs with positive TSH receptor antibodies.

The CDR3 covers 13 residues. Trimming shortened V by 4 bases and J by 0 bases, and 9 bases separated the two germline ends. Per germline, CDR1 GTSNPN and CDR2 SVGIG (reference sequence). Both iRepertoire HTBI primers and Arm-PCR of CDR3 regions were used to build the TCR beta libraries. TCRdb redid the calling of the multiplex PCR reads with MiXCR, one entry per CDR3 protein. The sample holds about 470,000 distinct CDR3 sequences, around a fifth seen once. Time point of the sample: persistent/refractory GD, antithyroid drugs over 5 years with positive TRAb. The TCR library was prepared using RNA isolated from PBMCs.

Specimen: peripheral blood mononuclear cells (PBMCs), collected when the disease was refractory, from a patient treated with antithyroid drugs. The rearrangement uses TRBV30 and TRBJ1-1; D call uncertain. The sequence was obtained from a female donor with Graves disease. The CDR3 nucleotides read TGTGCCTGGAATGTCGGAATGAACACTGAAGCTTTCTTT. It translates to CAWNVGMNTEAFF. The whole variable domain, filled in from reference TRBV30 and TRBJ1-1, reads SQTIHQWPATLVQPVGSPLSLECTVEGTSNPNLYWYRQAAGRGLQLLFYSVGIGQISSEVPQNLSASRPQDRQFILSSKKLLLSDSGFYLCAWNVGMNTEAFFGQGTRLTVV.